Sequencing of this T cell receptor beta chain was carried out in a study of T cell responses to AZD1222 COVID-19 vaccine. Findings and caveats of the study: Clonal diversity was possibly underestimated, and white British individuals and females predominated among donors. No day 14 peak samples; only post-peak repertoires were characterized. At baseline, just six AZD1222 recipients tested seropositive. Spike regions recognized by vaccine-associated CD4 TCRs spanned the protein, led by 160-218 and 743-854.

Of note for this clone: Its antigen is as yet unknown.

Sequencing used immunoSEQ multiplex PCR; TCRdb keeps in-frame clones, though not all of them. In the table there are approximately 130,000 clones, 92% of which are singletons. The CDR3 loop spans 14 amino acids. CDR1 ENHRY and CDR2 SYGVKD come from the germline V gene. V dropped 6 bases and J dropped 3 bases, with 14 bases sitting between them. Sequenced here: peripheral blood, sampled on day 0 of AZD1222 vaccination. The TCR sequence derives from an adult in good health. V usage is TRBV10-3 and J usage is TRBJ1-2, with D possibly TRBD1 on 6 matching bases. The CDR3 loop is CAIRKQGGDYGYTF. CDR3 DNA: TGTGCCATCAGGAAACAGGGTGGTGACTATGGCTACACCTTC.